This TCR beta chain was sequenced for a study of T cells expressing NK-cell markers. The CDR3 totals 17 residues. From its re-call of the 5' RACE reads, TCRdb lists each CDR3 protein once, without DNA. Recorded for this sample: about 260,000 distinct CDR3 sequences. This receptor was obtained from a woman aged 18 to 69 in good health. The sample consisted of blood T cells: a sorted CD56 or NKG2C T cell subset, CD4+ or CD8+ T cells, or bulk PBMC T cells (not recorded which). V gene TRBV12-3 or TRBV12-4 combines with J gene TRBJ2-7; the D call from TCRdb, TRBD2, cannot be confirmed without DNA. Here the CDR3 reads CASSSNKGWRGSYEQYF.